This record covers a single T cell receptor beta chain. Its cognate antigen is unknown. Terminally differentiated effector memory CD45RA+ cells were left out of the naive CD8 fraction, which was CD45RO-negative and positively selected for CCR7. Donors were Caucasian adults residing in Nashville, Tennessee, USA. The sample is drawn from a study of shared clonotypes between healthy human individuals. The wider study: There were three CD4 naive, three CD4 memory, two CD8 naive and one CD8 memory plates per donor.

Clones were sequenced by immunoSEQ multiplex PCR, and TCRdb holds only the in-frame ones, with some missing. The table lists 1.5 million to 2.5 million clones, approximately 94% of them singletons, with more than 0.95% in the top ten. Trimming stripped 7 bases from V and 5 bases from J, with 11 bases between. CDR3 length: 12 amino acids. The germline V gene encodes CDR1 GTSNPN and CDR2 SVGIG (reference sequence). Study-level points and caveats: The generation probabilities recorded for non-shared clonotypes fell below those of clonotypes shared by all four donors. Researchers found naive subsets generally carried larger estimated richness than memory subsets.

The source of this sequence is a man between 18 and 35 years old in good health. The rearrangement uses TRBV30 and TRBJ2-2; D remains unclear. The source material was naive CD8+ T cells sorted from blood. The CDR3 DNA reads TGTGCCTCAACCCCGGTTACCGGGGAGCTGTTTTTT. Encoded protein: CASTPVTGELFF.